The rows below give T cell receptor beta chains drawn from one sample of a study of OX40 agonist ivuxolimab in advanced cancers. Here immunoSEQ multiplex PCR was the method, and the copy in TCRdb shows in-frame clones only, minus some. The table lists roughly 50,000 clones, around 84% of them singletons, with roughly 0.99% in the top ten. This sample comprised CD4+ or CD8+ T cells sorted from blood, obtained in a trial of the OX40 agonist ivuxolimab. These receptors all stem from an adult with an advanced solid tumor such as melanoma, head and neck, liver or kidney cancer. Both conserved end residues are part of each CDR3. The order of the fields is D gene, clone size, V gene, J gene, CDR3 protein, CDR3 DNA. D genes are given only for firm matches. Size values are once, few and many counts, or a class for expanded clones, and some rows have none.

D: .; size: .; V: TRBV5-1; J: TRBJ2-1; CDR3: CASSLGPSDEQFF; DNA: TGCGCCAGCAGCTTGGGCCCCAGCGATGAGCAGTTCTTC
D: .; size: .; V: TRBV6-5; J: TRBJ2-4; CDR3: CASSLQGGAKNIQYF; DNA: TGTGCCAGCAGTCTACAGGGTGGGGCGAAAAACATTCAGTACTTC
D: .; size: .; V: TRBV30; J: TRBJ1-6; CDR3: CAWSVGPRRSLHF; DNA: TGTGCCTGGAGTGTCGGCCCCCGGAGGTCCCTCCACTTT
D: .; size: .; V: TRBV14; J: TRBJ2-7; CDR3: CASSPQVGRDEQYF; DNA: TGTGCCAGCAGCCCGCAAGTAGGGCGCGACGAGCAGTACTTC
D: TRBD2; size: .; V: TRBV5-1; J: TRBJ2-3; CDR3: CASSPSLAGGSPSSDTQYF; DNA: TGCGCCAGCAGCCCGTCCCTAGCGGGGGGATCTCCTTCGTCAGATACGCAGTATTTT
D: TRBD1; size: .; V: TRBV4-1; J: TRBJ2-5; CDR3: CASSPGTANLYQETQYF; DNA: TGCGCCAGCAGCCCCGGGACAGCGAATTTGTACCAAGAGACCCAGTACTTC
D: .; size: .; V: TRBV2; J: TRBJ1-3; CDR3: CASSEGRSSGNTIYF; DNA: TGTGCCAGCAGTGAGGGTCGGAGCTCTGGAAACACCATATATTTT
D: .; size: .; V: TRBV5-1; J: TRBJ1-2; CDR3: CASSLVPTDYGYTF; DNA: TGCGCCAGCAGCTTGGTTCCGACAGACTATGGCTACACCTTC
D: .; size: .; V: TRBV2; J: TRBJ1-2; CDR3: CASSGFDAGGYTF; DNA: TGTGCCAGCAGTGGGTTTGACGCAGGTGGCTACACCTTC
D: TRBD2; size: .; V: TRBV5-4; J: TRBJ2-1; CDR3: CASSLPGTSAYNEQFF; DNA: TGTGCCAGCAGCTTGCCCGGGACTAGCGCTTACAATGAGCAGTTCTTC
D: TRBD1; size: .; V: TRBV4-1; J: TRBJ2-1; CDR3: CASSFYWTGKSNEQFF; DNA: TGCGCCAGCAGCTTCTATTGGACAGGGAAATCCAATGAGCAGTTCTTC
D: TRBD1; size: .; V: TRBV5-1; J: TRBJ2-7; CDR3: CASSLGQGLEQYF; DNA: TGCGCCAGCAGCTTGGGACAGGGTCTCGAGCAGTACTTC
D: .; size: .; V: TRBV7-9; J: TRBJ2-5; CDR3: CASSLLGLETQYF; DNA: TGTGCCAGCAGCTTACTAGGGTTGGAGACCCAGTACTTC
D: TRBD2; size: few; V: TRBV6-5; J: TRBJ2-5; CDR3: CASSSTTSGQETQYF; DNA: TGTGCCAGCAGTTCTACTACTAGCGGCCAAGAGACCCAGTACTTC
D: .; size: .; V: TRBV2; J: TRBJ1-1; CDR3: CASSASSLATEAFF; DNA: TGTGCCAGCAGTGCTTCTTCTTTGGCCACTGAAGCTTTCTTT